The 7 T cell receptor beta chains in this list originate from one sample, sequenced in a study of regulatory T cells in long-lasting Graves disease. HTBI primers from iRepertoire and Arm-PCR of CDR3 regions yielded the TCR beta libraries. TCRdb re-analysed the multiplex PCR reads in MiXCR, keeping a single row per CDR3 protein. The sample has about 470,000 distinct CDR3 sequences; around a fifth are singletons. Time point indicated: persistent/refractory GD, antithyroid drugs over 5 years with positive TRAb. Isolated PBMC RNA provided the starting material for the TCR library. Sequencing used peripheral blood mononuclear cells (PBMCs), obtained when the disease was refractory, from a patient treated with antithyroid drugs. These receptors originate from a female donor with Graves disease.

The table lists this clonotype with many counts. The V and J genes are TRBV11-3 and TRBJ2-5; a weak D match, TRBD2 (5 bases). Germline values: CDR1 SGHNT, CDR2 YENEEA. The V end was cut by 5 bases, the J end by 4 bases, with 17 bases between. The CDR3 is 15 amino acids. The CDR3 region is CASSHIYEGAETQYF. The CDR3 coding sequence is TGTGCCAGCAGCCATATATACGAGGGAGCAGAGACCCAGTACTTC.

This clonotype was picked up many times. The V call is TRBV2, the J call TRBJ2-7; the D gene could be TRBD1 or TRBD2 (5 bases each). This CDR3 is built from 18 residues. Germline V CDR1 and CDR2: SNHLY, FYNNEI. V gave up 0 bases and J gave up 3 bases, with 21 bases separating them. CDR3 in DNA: TGTGCCAGCAGTGAAGCGCTTCGAGGGGAGAGCGTTATCTACGAGCAGTACTTC. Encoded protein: CASSEALRGESVIYEQYF.

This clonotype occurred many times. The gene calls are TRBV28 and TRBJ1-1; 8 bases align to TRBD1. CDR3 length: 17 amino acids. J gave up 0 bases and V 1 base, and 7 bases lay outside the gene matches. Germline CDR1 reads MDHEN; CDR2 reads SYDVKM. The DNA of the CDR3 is TGTGCCAGCAGTTTATTGTTTAAGGACAGGGTGAACACTGAAGCTTTCTTT. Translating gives CASSLLFKDRVNTEAFF.

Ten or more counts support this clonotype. This CDR3 is CASSLSGGQPQHF. The DNA of the CDR3 is TGTGCCAGCAGTTTATCGGGGGGTCAGCCCCAGCATTTT. The J gene is TRBJ1-5, the V gene TRBV28; perhaps TRBD1 as D (5 bases). The V and J ends lost 1 base and 6 bases respectively, with 7 bases between them. The CDR3 extends over 13 amino acids. Germline values: CDR1 MDHEN, CDR2 SYDVKM.

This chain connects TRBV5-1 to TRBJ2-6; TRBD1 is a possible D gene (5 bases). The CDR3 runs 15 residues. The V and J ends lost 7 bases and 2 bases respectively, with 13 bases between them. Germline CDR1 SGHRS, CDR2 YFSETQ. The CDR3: CASRPGWAGANVLTF. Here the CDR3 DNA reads TGCGCCAGCCGCCCAGGGTGGGCTGGGGCCAACGTCCTGACTTTC. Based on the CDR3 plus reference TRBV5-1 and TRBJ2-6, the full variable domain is KAGVTQTPRYLIKTRGQQVTLSCSPISGHRSVSWYQQTPGQGLQFLFEYFSETQRNKGNFPGRFSGRQFSNSRSEMNVSTLELGDSALYLCASRPGWAGANVLTFGAGSRLTVL.

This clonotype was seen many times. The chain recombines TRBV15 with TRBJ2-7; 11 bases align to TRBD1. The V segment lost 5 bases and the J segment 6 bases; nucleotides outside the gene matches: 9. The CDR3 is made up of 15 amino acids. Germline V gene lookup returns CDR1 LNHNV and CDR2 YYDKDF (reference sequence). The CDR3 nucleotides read TGTGCCACCAGCGCAAGCCTAGGGACAGGGGGCGAGCAGTACTTC. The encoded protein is CATSASLGTGGEQYF.

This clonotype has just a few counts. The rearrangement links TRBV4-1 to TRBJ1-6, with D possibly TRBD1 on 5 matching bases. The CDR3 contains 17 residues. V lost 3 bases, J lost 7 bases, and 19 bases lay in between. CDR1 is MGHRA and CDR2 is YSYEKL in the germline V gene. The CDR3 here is CASSQVPTARENSPLHF. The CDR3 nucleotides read TGCGCCAGCAGCCAGGTACCCACGGCCAGGGAAAATTCACCCCTCCACTTT.